This T cell receptor (beta chain) was identified during a study of T cells after yellow fever vaccination. Findings and limits, study-wide: The secondary response peaked faster, at day 5 versus 15, but was weaker.

TCRdb processed the 5' RACE reads anew with MiXCR; each CDR3 protein has one entry. In the table there are around 310,000 distinct CDR3 sequences, around 4.5% of which are singletons. The V end lost 1 base, the J end lost 0 bases, and 2 bases lay between the germline ends. The germline gives CDR1 SGHRS, CDR2 YFSETQ. The CDR3 runs to 14 residues. This clonotype has at least ten counts. Its antigen is undetermined. This chain links TRBV5-1 with TRBJ2-6; no definite D call. The source material was PBMCs, sampled 15 days after the yellow fever booster vaccination. The sequence was obtained from a man younger than 30 who received the YFV17D yellow fever vaccine. The CDR3 nucleotides are TGCGCCAGCAGCTTGTACTCTGGGGCCAACGTCCTGACTTTC. Amino acid sequence: CASSLYSGANVLTF.